The TCR beta chain described here comes from a study of blood T cell repertoires in COVID-19. Turning to the study itself: The analysed material was cDNA or gDNA that came from T cells, B-cell-depleted T cells, or PBMCs.

This clone was detected once. CDR3 length: 15 residues. Germline CDR1 is SGHDN and CDR2 is FVKESK. With 4 bases removed from V and 3 bases from J, the gap between germline ends came to 14 bases. In the original processing: Reference gene primer amplification gave nucleated cell count estimates. Here immunoSEQ multiplex PCR was the method, and the copy in TCRdb shows in-frame clones only, minus some. V and J calls and clone size are as listed in that table; D and trimming were resolved from the DNA. The data show about 120,000 clones, 84% seen once. Those who participated ranged in age from roughly 18 to 90 years and resided in about two dozen US areas. Resolution of symptoms, clearance, or two negative PCRs was present in recovered Cohort 3 donors.

This chain links TRBV14 with TRBJ2-3, with D uncertain. Sequenced: PBMCs or T cells enriched from blood (not recorded which). This TCR was sampled from a woman aged 25-40 years who had recovered from COVID-19. CDR3 coding DNA: TGTGCCAGCAGCCGCGGCCTTATTCAGACAGATACGCAGTATTTT. Protein product: CASSRGLIQTDTQYF. The full variable domain, rest sourced from reference TRBV14 and TRBJ2-3, is EAGVTQFPSHSVIEKGQTVTLRCDPISGHDNLYWYRRVMGKEIKFLLHFVKESKQDESGMPNNRFLAERTGGTYSTLKVQPAELEDSGVYFCASSRGLIQTDTQYFGPGTRLTVL.